Only one count was recorded for the clone carrying this TCR beta chain. The data derive from a study of blood T cell repertoires in COVID-19. Study as a whole: Sources were T cells, B-cell-depleted T cells, or PBMCs; the material itself was cDNA or gDNA.

The repertoire was sequenced with immunoSEQ multiplex PCR; TCRdb's copy has only in-frame clones and lacks some. The sample records over 90,000 clones, approximately 90% being singletons. The CDR3 covers 19 residues. CDR1 MNHEY and CDR2 SVGEGT come from the germline V gene. V was clipped by 5 bases and J by 0 bases; unmatched bases: 13. Sequenced input: peripheral blood. The V gene is TRBV6-2 or TRBV6-3, the J gene TRBJ2-3; the match to TRBD2 covers 11 bases. This TCR was recovered from a man aged 50-60 years with acute or convalescent COVID-19. Here the CDR3 reads CASSNPFKTSGVSTDTQYF. CDR3 coding DNA: TGTGCCAGCAGTAACCCCTTTAAGACTAGCGGGGTTAGCACAGATACGCAGTATTTT.